This note documents a single T cell receptor beta chain sequence. As yet, its antigen is unknown. The PCR contained 60 Vbeta and 13 Jbeta primers. The table came from immunoSEQ multiplex PCR; TCRdb's copy has only in-frame clones and leaves some out. Recorded for this sample: approximately 58,000 clones. CDR3 length equals 13 residues. The germline V gene encodes CDR1 SGHRS and CDR2 YFSETQ. V lost 2 bases and J lost 7, with 10 bases in between. This sample is drawn from a study of cytomegalovirus exposure and HLA in healthy donors. Whole-study context: In terms of ancestry, the Caucasian-associated cluster contained roughly 80% of the approximately 400 genotyped donors.

Study-wide points: Reportedly, fewer N-insertions than the approximately 690-donor mean appeared in an Asian-associated ancestry cluster in a later analysis.

The sequence derives from a woman aged 45-65 years in good health and CMV-seropositive. This chain joins TRBV5-1 and TRBJ2-1; TRBD2 might be the D (6 bases). Sequenced material: PBMCs. The CDR3 DNA reads TGCGCCAGCAGCTTTGGGGACTTAAATGAGCAGTTCTTC. This gives the protein CASSFGDLNEQFF.